This T cell receptor (beta chain) was recovered during a study of T cell responses to AZD1222 COVID-19 vaccine. Study outcomes and limitations: An increase in Spike-specific TCR breadth and depth was observed after two AZD1222 doses. Females made up more of the donors, who were largely white British, and clonal diversity may have come out too low. Spike-wide vaccine-associated CD4 TCRs dominated at 160-218 and 743-854.

There are 15 residues in the CDR3. Germline CDR1 SEHNR, CDR2 FQNEAQ (reference sequence). V lost 7 bases and J 3 bases, leaving 17 bases between the germline ends. With regard to this clone: The antigen is unknown.

Second-dose intervals of approximately 4 or approximately 12 weeks were pooled. Some clones are missing from TCRdb's copy, which holds only in-frame ones; the method was immunoSEQ multiplex PCR. Here the sample spans about 270,000 clones, 94% being singletons. The rearrangement links TRBV7-9 to TRBJ2-3, with D possibly TRBD2 on 7 matching bases. This specimen consisted of peripheral blood, obtained 28 days after the second AZD1222 dose. The source of this sequence is an adult who received the AZD1222 COVID-19 vaccine. The CDR3 nucleotides are TGTGCCAGCACTGTGAGGGGGGGATGGACAGATACGCAGTATTTT. Translating gives CASTVRGGWTDTQYF. The whole variable domain, remainder taken from reference TRBV7-9 and TRBJ2-3, is DTGVSQNPRHKITKRGQNVTFRCDPISEHNRLYWYRQTLGQGPEFLTYFQNEAQLEKSRLLSDRFSAERPKGSFSTLEIQRTEQGDSAMYLCASTVRGGWTDTQYFGPGTRLTVL.